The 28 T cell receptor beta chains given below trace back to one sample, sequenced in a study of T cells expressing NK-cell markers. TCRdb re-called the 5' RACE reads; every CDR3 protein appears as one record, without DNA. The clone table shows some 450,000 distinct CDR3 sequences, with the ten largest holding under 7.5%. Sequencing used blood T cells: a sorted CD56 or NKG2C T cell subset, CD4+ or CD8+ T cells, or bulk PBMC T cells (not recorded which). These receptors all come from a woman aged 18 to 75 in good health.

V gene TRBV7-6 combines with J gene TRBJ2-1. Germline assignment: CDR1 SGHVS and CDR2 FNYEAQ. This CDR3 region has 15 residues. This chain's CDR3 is CASSLDGSDYNEQFF.

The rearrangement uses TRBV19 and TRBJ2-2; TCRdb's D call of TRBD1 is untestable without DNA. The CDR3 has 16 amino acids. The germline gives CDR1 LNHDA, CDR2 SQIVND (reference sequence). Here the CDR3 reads CASSIRVGGSTGELFF.

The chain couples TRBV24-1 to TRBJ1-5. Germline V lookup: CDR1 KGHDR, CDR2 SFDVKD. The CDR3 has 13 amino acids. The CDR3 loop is CATSDGGNQPQHF.

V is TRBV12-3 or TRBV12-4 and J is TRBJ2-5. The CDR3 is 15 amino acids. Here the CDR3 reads CASSLAKDLQETQYF.

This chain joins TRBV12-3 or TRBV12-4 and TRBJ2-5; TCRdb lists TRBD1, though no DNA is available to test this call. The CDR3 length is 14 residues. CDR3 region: CASSLDRGDETQYF.

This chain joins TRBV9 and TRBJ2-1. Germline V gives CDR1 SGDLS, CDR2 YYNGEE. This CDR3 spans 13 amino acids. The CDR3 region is CASSRELLREQFF.

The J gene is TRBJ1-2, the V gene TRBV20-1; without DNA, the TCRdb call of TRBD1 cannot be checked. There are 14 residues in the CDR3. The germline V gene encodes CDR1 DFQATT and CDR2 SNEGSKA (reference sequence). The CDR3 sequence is CSASPGAQPYGYTF.

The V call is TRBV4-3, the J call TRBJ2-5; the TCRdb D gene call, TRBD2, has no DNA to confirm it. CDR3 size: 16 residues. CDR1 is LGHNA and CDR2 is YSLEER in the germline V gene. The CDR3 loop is CASSQDGSGLAETQYF.

This CDR3 is CASSYSFLYEQFF. The rearrangement uses TRBV6-5 and TRBJ2-1. In germline, CDR1 is MNHEY, CDR2 SVGAGI. The CDR3 contains 13 residues.

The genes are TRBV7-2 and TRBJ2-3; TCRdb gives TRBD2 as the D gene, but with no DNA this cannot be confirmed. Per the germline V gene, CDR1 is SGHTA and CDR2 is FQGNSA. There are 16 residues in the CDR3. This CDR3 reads CASSYNSGGSTDTQYF.

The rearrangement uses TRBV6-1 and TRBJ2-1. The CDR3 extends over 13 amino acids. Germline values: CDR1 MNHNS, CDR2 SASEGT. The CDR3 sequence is CASTRNYDNEQFF.

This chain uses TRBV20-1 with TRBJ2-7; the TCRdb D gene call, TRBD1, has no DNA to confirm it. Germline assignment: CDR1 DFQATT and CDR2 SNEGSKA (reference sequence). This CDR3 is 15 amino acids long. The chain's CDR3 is CSARGGPSPNYEQYF.

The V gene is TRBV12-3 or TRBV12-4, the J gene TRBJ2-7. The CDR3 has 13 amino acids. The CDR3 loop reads CASSSAQTYEQYF.

The CDR3 reads CASSLLWQETQYF. V usage is TRBV12-3 or TRBV12-4 and J usage is TRBJ2-5. The CDR3 spans 13 residues.

The CDR3 loop reads CASTRVLGYGYTF. The genes are TRBV9 and TRBJ1-2; TCRdb's D gene call, TRBD1, goes unchecked for lack of DNA. CDR3 length: 13 residues. CDR1 SGDLS and CDR2 YYNGEE come from the germline V gene.

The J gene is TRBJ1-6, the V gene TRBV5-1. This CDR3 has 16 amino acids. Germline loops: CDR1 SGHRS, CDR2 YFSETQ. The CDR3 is CASSLVGSGMNSPLHF.

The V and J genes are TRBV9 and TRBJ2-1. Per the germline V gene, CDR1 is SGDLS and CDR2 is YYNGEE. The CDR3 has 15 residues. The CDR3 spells CASSPTASSYNEQFF.

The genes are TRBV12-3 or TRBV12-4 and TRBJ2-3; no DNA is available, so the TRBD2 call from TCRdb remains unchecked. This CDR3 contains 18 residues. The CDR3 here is CASTSVERGMSTTDTQYF.

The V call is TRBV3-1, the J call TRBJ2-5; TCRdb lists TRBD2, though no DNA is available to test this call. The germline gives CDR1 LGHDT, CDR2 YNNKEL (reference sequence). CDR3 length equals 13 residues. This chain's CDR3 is CASSPGLGETQYF.

The CDR3 region is CASSQGLAGRPYQETQYF. This chain joins TRBV3-1 and TRBJ2-5; checking the TCRdb D call of TRBD2 is not possible without DNA. This CDR3 is 18 amino acids long. Looked up from germline, CDR1 is LGHDT and CDR2 is YNNKEL (reference sequence).

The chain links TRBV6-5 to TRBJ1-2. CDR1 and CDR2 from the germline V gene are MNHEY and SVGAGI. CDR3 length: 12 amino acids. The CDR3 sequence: CASSKEALGYTF.

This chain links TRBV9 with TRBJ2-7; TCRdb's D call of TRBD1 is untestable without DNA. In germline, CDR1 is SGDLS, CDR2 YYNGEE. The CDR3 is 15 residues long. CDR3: CASSPSPGQIYEQYF.

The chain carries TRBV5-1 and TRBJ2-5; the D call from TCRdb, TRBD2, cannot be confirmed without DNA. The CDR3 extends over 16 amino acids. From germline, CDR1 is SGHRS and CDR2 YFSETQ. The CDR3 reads CASSFGREGLKETQYF. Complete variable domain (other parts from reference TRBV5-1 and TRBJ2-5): KAGVTQTPRYLIKTRGQQVTLSCSPISGHRSVSWYQQTPGQGLQFLFEYFSETQRNKGNFPGRFSGRQFSNSRSEMNVSTLELGDSALYLCASSFGREGLKETQYFGPGTRLLVL.

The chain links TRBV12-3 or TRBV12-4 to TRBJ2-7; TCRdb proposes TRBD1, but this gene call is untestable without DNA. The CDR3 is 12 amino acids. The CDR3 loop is CASSFGGYEQYF.

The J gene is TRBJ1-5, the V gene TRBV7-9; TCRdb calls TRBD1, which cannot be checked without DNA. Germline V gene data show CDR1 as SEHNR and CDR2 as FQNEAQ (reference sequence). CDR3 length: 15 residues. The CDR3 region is CASSLGQYSNQPQHF.

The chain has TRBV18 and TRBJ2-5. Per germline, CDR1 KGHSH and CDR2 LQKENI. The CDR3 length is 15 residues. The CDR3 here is CASSPPLALGETQYF.

The CDR3 sequence is CASSVISGPRGTDTQYF. The chain joins TRBV9 to TRBJ2-3; without DNA, the TCRdb call of TRBD2 cannot be checked. The CDR3 is 17 residues long. Per germline, CDR1 SGDLS and CDR2 YYNGEE. Together with reference TRBV9 and TRBJ2-3, the CDR3 gives the full variable domain: DSGVTQTPKHLITATGQRVTLRCSPRSGDLSVYWYQQSLDQGLQFLIQYYNGEERAKGNILERFSAQQFPDLHSELNLSSLELGDSALYFCASSVISGPRGTDTQYFGPGTRLTVL.

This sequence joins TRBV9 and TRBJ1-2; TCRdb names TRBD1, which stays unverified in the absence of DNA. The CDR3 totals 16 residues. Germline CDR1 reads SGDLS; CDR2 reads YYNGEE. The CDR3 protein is CASSEGRVTRVYGYTF.